This entry lists 8 T cell receptor beta chains sequenced from one sample in a study of control samples from healthy donors and cancer patients. Produced via immunoSEQ multiplex PCR; TCRdb's table is partial and in-frame only. The profile shows 130,000 to 150,000 clones, 93% of them singletons. The sequencing sample was made of blood. These receptors originate from a man between 18 and 35 years old in good health.

The V call is TRBV7-8, the J call TRBJ2-1; D is possibly TRBD2 (5 bases). The CDR3 runs 14 residues. V was cut by 4 bases and J by 5 bases, with 12 bases left in between. Germline-derived CDR1 and CDR2 are SGHVS and FQNEAQ. CDR3 sequence: CASSSVLGDNEQFF. The DNA of the CDR3 is TGTGCCAGCAGCTCCGTCCTCGGGGACAATGAGCAGTTCTTC.

V gene TRBV7-9 combines with J gene TRBJ2-1; D unresolved. This CDR3 contains 11 residues. V shed 1 base and J shed 10 bases, with 5 bases lying between them. Per the germline V gene, CDR1 is SEHNR and CDR2 is FQNEAQ (reference sequence). Written as DNA, the CDR3 is TGTGCCAGCAGCTTAGACAGCGAGCAGTTCTTC. Translated: CASSLDSEQFF.

V is TRBV2 and J is TRBJ1-3; no firm D call. This CDR3 comprises 16 residues. The V and J ends lost 0 bases and 2 bases respectively, with 11 bases between them. Looked up from germline, CDR1 is SNHLY and CDR2 is FYNNEI. CDR3 DNA sequence: TGTGCCAGCAGTGAAGCGACACCGGTCGCTGGAAACACCATATATTTT. Translating gives CASSEATPVAGNTIYF.

This chain connects TRBV19 to TRBJ2-3; a weak D match, TRBD2 (5 bases). V dropped 4 bases and J dropped 11 bases, with 13 bases sitting between them. Germline V lookup: CDR1 LNHDA, CDR2 SQIVND (reference sequence). The CDR3 covers 12 residues. The CDR3 nucleotides are TGTGCCAGTAGTACCCCAGTCGGAGGGCAGTATTTT. Translation: CASSTPVGGQYF.

The chain employs TRBV5-4 and TRBJ2-5; D might be TRBD2 (6 bases). The CDR3 is 14 residues long. Trimming pared 2 bases from V and 5 bases from J, leaving 13 bases between. Per germline, CDR1 SGHNT and CDR2 YYREEE (reference sequence). The CDR3 region has the DNA TGTGCCAGCAGCTTTATGGGGGGAAGTGAGACCCAGTACTTC. Protein sequence: CASSFMGGSETQYF.

This chain uses TRBV19 with TRBJ1-2; 9 nucleotides agree with TRBD1. The CDR3 extends over 14 amino acids. Trimming took 6 bases from V and 2 from J; bases not matched to a gene: 4. The germline V gene has CDR1 LNHDA and CDR2 SQIVND (reference sequence). CDR3: CASRTGGTNYGYTF. In DNA form, the CDR3 reads TGTGCCAGTAGGACAGGGGGGACGAACTATGGCTACACCTTC.

This chain uses TRBV7-6 with TRBJ2-7; D could derive from TRBD1 or TRBD2 (5 bases each). V was pared by 1 base and J by 6 bases, with 22 bases between. Germline CDR1 reads SGHVS; CDR2 reads FNYEAQ. The CDR3 consists of 17 residues. In DNA, the CDR3 is TGTGCCAGCAGCTTAGAGGGGTCCGGGACCAGATATGGCGAGCAGTACTTC. Amino acids: CASSLEGSGTRYGEQYF.

The chain joins TRBV12-3 or TRBV12-4 to TRBJ1-1; D call uncertain. The CDR3 consists of 13 residues. Trimming pared 3 bases from V and 1 base from J, leaving 6 bases between. CDR3 DNA: TGTGCCAGCAGTTTTCAAGCGAACACTGAAGCTTTCTTT. Its protein is CASSFQANTEAFF.